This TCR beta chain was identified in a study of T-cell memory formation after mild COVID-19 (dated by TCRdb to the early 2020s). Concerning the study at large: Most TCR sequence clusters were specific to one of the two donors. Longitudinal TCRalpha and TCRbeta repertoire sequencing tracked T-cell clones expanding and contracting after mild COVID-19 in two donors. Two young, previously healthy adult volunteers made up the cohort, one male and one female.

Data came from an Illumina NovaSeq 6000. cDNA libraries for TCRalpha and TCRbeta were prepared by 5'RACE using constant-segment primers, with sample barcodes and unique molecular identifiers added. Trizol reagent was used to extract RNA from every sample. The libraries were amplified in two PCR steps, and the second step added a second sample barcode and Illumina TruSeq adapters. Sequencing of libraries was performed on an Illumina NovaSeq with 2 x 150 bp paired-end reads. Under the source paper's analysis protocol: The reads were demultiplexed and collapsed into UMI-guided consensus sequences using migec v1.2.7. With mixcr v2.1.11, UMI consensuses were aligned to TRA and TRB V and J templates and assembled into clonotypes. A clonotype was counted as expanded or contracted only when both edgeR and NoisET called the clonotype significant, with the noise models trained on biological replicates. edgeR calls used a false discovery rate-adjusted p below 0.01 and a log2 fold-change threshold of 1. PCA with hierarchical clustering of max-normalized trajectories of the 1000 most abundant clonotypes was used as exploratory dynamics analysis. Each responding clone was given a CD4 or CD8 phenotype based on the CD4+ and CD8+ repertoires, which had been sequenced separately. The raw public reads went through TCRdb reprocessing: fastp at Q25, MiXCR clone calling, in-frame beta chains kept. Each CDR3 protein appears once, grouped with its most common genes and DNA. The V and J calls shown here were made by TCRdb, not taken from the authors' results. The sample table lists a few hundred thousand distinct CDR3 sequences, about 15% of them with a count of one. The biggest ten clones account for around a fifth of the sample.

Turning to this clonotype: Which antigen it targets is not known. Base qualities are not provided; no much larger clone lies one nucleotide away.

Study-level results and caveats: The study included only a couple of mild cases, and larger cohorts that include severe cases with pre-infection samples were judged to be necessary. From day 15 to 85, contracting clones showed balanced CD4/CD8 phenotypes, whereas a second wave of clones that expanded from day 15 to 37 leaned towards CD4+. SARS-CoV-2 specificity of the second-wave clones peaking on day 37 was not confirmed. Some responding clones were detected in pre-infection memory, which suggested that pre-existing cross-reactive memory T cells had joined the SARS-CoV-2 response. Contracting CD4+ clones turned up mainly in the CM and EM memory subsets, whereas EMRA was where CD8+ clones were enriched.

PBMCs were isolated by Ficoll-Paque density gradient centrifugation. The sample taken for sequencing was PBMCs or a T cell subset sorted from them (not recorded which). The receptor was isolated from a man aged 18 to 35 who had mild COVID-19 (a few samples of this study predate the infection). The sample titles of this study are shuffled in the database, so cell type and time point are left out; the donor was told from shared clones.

This receptor has the CDR3 CASSPRTVVDRPQHF. The nucleotide sequence reads as follows: TGTGCCAGCTCCCCCAGGACCGTGGTTGATCGACCCCAGCATTTT. Recombination linked TRBV18 to TRBJ1-5; no D segment can be confidently identified. Reading the germline V gene gives CDR1 KGHSH and CDR2 LQKENI. Cut back by 6 bases and 10 bases, the V and J ends lie 22 bases apart. Counted from cysteine to phenylalanine, this CDR3 has 15 amino acids. Left in the record is the CDR3 DNA by itself, 45 bases read in frame from the first base. Extended through the reference TRBV18 and TRBJ1-5 proteins, this CDR3 yields the full variable domain: NAGVMQNPRHLVRRRGQEARLRCSPMKGHSHVYWYRQLPEEGLKFMVYLQKENIIDESGMPKERFSAEFPKEGPSILRIQQVVRGDSAAYFCASSPRTVVDRPQHFGDGTRLSIL.